A single sample gave rise to the 27 T cell receptor beta chains below, sequenced in a study of a mutant IDH1 vaccine in newly diagnosed glioma. Specified time point: week 11, during vaccination. Each dose of the vaccine consisted of 300 ug of mutant IDH1 20-mer peptide, with topical imiquimod. Their recognized antigens are unknown. Measured with immunoSEQ multiplex PCR; TCRdb has only the in-frame clones, and not every one. This sample has 30,000 to 40,000 clones, with roughly 89% found just once. Sequences were derived from PBMCs, sampled from a glioma patient whose treatment included an IDH1 peptide vaccine. These receptors originate from a middle-aged man with glioma.

This clone was seen once. The CDR3 DNA is TGTGCCAGTATCGGGCCAGGACAGGGGAGCACAGATACGCAGTATTTT. This gives the protein CASIGPGQGSTDTQYF. This chain links TRBV19 with TRBJ2-3; TRBD1 matches at 9 bases. V was clipped by 7 bases and J by 0 bases; unmatched bases: 8. The germline V gene has CDR1 LNHDA and CDR2 SQIVND (reference sequence). The CDR3 extends over 16 amino acids.

This chain uses TRBV12-5 with TRBJ2-1, with TRBD2 matching 11 bases. Germline CDR1 LGHNT, CDR2 FRNRAP. V was pared by 7 bases and J by 13 bases, with 12 bases of the junction left unmatched. This CDR3 has 14 amino acids. DNA of the CDR3: TGTGCTAGTGCCCTCGTTGGACTAGCGGGCCTCCAGTTCTTC. Amino acids: CASALVGLAGLQFF.

This clone has only one observation. The chain carries TRBV29-1 and TRBJ2-7; the match to TRBD1 covers 9 bases. The CDR3 loop spans 13 amino acids. J gave up 4 bases and V 6 bases, and 7 bases lay outside the gene matches. Germline-derived CDR1 and CDR2 are SQVTM and ANQGSEA. This CDR3 reads CSVTGTGYYEQYF. CDR3 DNA: TGCAGCGTAACCGGGACAGGGTATTACGAGCAGTACTTC.

The V and J genes are TRBV19 and TRBJ1-1; D gene uncertain. Germline loops: CDR1 LNHDA, CDR2 SQIVND (reference sequence). V gave up 6 bases and J gave up 9 bases, with 14 bases separating them. This CDR3 comprises 12 residues. This CDR3 is CASRILDGQAFF. The DNA for the CDR3 is TGTGCCAGTAGGATACTGGACGGACAAGCTTTCTTT.

The chain links TRBV2 to TRBJ2-5; D gene unclear. This CDR3 region has 11 residues. CDR1 is SNHLY, CDR2 FYNNEI, per germline. V was trimmed by 7 bases and J by 5 bases, leaving 8 bases between them. CDR3 loop: CASNLWETQYF. CDR3 coding DNA: TGTGCCAGCAACTTGTGGGAGACCCAGTACTTC.

The J gene is TRBJ2-2, the V gene TRBV10-1, with TRBD1 identical over 8 bases. The CDR3 has 16 amino acids. Per the germline V gene, CDR1 is WNHNN and CDR2 is SYGVQD (reference sequence). Trimming took 6 bases from V and 2 from J; bases not matched to a gene: 8. The CDR3 region has the DNA TGCGCCAGCAGACGGACAGGGATCACTAACACCGGGGAGCTGTTTTTT. Amino acid sequence: CASRRTGITNTGELFF.

This clone appeared a single time. The chain is built from TRBV19 and TRBJ2-3; 10 bases align to TRBD2. The V gene end was trimmed by 5 bases and the J gene end by 5 bases; junction bases not matched to a gene: 10. The CDR3 is 16 residues long. Germline CDR1 and CDR2: LNHDA and SQIVND (reference sequence). The CDR3 spells CASSFFSGRRQDTQYF. As DNA, the CDR3 is TGTGCCAGTAGTTTCTTTAGCGGGAGGCGTCAAGATACGCAGTATTTT. The whole variable domain, remainder taken from reference TRBV19 and TRBJ2-3, is DGGITQSPKYLFRKEGQNVTLSCEQNLNHDAMYWYRQDPGQGLRLIYYSQIVNDFQKGDIAEGYSVSREKKESFPLTVTSAQKNPTAFYLCASSFFSGRRQDTQYFGPGTRLTVL.

The V and J genes are TRBV2 and TRBJ2-1, with 8 bases lining up with TRBD2. Germline V gives CDR1 SNHLY, CDR2 FYNNEI. The CDR3 has 11 amino acids. The junction had 3 bases not matched to a gene; V was cut back by 3 bases and J by 14 bases. The CDR3 protein is CASSDLGLEFF. The CDR3 DNA sequence: TGTGCCAGCAGTGATCTGGGACTAGAGTTCTTC.

J is TRBJ2-7 and V is TRBV2; 7 bases map to TRBD2. J lost 6 bases, V lost 4 bases, and 9 bases had no gene match. The CDR3 length is 14 residues. Germline V gene sequence: CDR1 SNHLY, CDR2 FYNNEI. CDR3 in DNA: TGTGCCAGCAGTGCTGCGGGAGTCTTATTCGAGCAGTACTTC. Amino acid sequence: CASSAAGVLFEQYF.

This clone showed up just a few times. This chain uses TRBV4-1 with TRBJ2-2; D not certain. Germline lookup yields CDR1 MGHRA and CDR2 YSYEKL. V shed 0 bases and J shed 9 bases, with 14 bases lying between them. This CDR3 has 15 residues. This CDR3 is CASSQESGPPRELFF. CDR3 nucleotides: TGCGCCAGCAGCCAAGAGTCCGGTCCCCCAAGGGAGCTGTTTTTT.

This clone was seen only a few times. The gene calls are TRBV16 and TRBJ2-7, with no clear D. Per the germline V gene, CDR1 is KGHSY and CDR2 is FQNENV. V was trimmed by 0 bases and J by 6 bases, leaving 12 bases between them. This CDR3 contains 14 residues. The CDR3 sequence is CASSQSVLNGEQYF. For the CDR3, the DNA is TGTGCCAGCAGCCAATCGGTCCTTAACGGCGAGCAGTACTTC. Complete variable domain (other parts from reference TRBV16 and TRBJ2-7): GEEVAQTPKHLVRGEGQKAKLYCAPIKGHSYVFWYQQVLKNEFKFLISFQNENVFDETGMPKERFSAKCLPNSPCSLEIQATKLEDSAVYFCASSQSVLNGEQYFGPGTRLTVT.

The rearrangement joins TRBV19 to TRBJ2-1; D not resolved. Trimming took 4 bases from V and 5 from J, leaving 3 bases between them. Germline V gene lookup returns CDR1 LNHDA and CDR2 SQIVND (reference sequence). CDR3 length equals 11 residues. CDR3 sequence (DNA): TGTGCCAGTAGTACAGACAATGAGCAGTTCTTC. It yields the protein CASSTDNEQFF.

The chain uses TRBV5-6 and TRBJ1-3; D uncertain. The CDR3 consists of 15 residues. V gave up 0 bases and J gave up 1 base, with 8 bases separating them. Germline-derived CDR1 and CDR2 are SGHDT and YYEEEE. The CDR3 sequence is CASSLVPGSGNTIYF. The CDR3 DNA reads TGTGCCAGCAGCTTGGTGCCGGGGTCTGGAAACACCATATATTTT.

The V and J genes are TRBV9 and TRBJ1-2, with TRBD1 identical over 7 bases. Losses at the gene ends were 0 bases for V and 8 bases for J; bases not matched to a gene: 7. Germline CDR1 SGDLS, CDR2 YYNGEE. The CDR3 covers 14 residues. The CDR3 region has the DNA TGTGCCAGCAGCGTAGTCGAGGGGGCTGACGGCTACACCTTC. This sequence encodes CASSVVEGADGYTF.

In its sample, this clone was seen a few times. The chain joins TRBV14 to TRBJ2-1, with TRBD2 matching 13 bases. This CDR3 spans 16 amino acids. Germline CDR1 is SGHDN and CDR2 is FVKESK. V was clipped by 3 bases and J by 8 bases; unmatched bases: 7. This CDR3 reads CASSHQGLAGEDEQFF. The DNA for the CDR3 is TGTGCCAGCAGCCATCAAGGACTAGCGGGAGAGGATGAGCAGTTCTTC. The full variable domain, in which reference TRBV14 and TRBJ2-1 provide the parts outside the CDR3, is EAGVTQFPSHSVIEKGQTVTLRCDPISGHDNLYWYRRVMGKEIKFLLHFVKESKQDESGMPNNRFLAERTGGTYSTLKVQPAELEDSGVYFCASSHQGLAGEDEQFFGPGTRLTVL.

The rearrangement uses TRBV25-1 and TRBJ2-1, with TRBD2 matching over 13 bases. CDR3 length equals 12 residues. In germline, CDR1 is MGHDK, CDR2 SYGVNS. V dropped 6 bases and J dropped 15; count of bases not matched to a gene: 5. CDR3 sequence reads: CASRTSGRSPFF. The CDR3 nucleotides are TGTGCCAGCAGGACTAGCGGGAGGTCCCCGTTCTTC.

The chain employs TRBV9 and TRBJ2-2, with D uncertain. In germline, CDR1 is SGDLS, CDR2 YYNGEE. The CDR3 sequence is 16 residues long. Deletions cut 4 bases from V and 3 bases from J, with 16 bases between. CDR3 residues: CASSHFTGRYTGELFF. The CDR3 DNA is TGTGCCAGCAGCCACTTTACGGGCCGATACACCGGGGAGCTGTTTTTT.

This clone was recorded a few times. The chain joins TRBV7-9 to TRBJ2-7; no clear D gene. The V gene lost 2 bases and the J gene lost 4 bases, with 6 bases spanning the gap. The germline V gene encodes CDR1 SEHNR and CDR2 FQNEAQ (reference sequence). This CDR3 is built from 12 residues. The CDR3 DNA reads TGTGCCAGCAGCTTACAAGCGTACGAGCAGTACTTC. This codes for CASSLQAYEQYF.

The chain carries TRBV6-1 and TRBJ2-7; D uncertain. V was shortened by 3 bases and J by 4 bases, with 7 bases between the two germline ends. The CDR3 sequence is 12 residues long. Germline assignment: CDR1 MNHNS and CDR2 SASEGT. Here the CDR3 reads CASSDPAYEQYF. The CDR3 DNA is TGTGCCAGCAGTGACCCAGCATACGAGCAGTACTTC.

The CDR3: CASSPPDRSTYEQYF. The DNA for the CDR3 is TGTGCCAGCAGTCCCCCGGACAGGTCGACCTACGAGCAGTACTTC. The chain couples TRBV7-9 to TRBJ2-7; 7 bases map to TRBD1. V was pared by 6 bases and J by 2 bases, with 10 bases of the junction left unmatched. The CDR3 contains 15 residues. CDR1 is SEHNR and CDR2 is FQNEAQ in the germline V gene (reference sequence).

The rearrangement links TRBV19 to TRBJ1-2; D gene ambiguous. V was cut by 4 bases and J by 2 bases, with 14 bases left in between. The germline V gene encodes CDR1 LNHDA and CDR2 SQIVND (reference sequence). The CDR3 is made up of 15 amino acids. The CDR3 sequence: CASSRYPDGNYGYTF. In DNA form, the CDR3 reads TGTGCCAGTAGTAGGTATCCGGACGGGAACTATGGCTACACCTTC.

V is TRBV7-2 and J is TRBJ1-5, with D maybe TRBD1 (5 bases). Germline CDR1 reads SGHTA; CDR2 reads FQGNSA. The V gene lost 4 bases and the J gene lost 7 bases, with 11 bases spanning the gap. This CDR3 is 13 amino acids long. The CDR3 nucleotides read TGTGCCAGCAGCTCCGGGGGTGACCAGCCCCAGCATTTT. The encoded protein is CASSSGGDQPQHF.

Comment on this clone: An end of the junction differs from the germline gene, which may be a read error. The gene calls are TRBV29-1 and TRBJ2-5; weak D call: TRBD2 (6 bases). This CDR3 is built from 14 residues. Germline V gives CDR1 SQVTM, CDR2 ANQGSEA. The CDR3 DNA reads TGCAGCGTTTGGAGGGTGGATAGACAAGGGACCCAGTACTTC. It yields the protein CSVWRVDRQGTQYF. The full variable domain, with the rest looked up from reference TRBV29-1 and TRBJ2-5, is SAVISQKPSRDICQRGTSLTIQCQVDSQVTMMFWYRQQPGQSLTLIATANQGSEATYESGFVIDKFPISRPNLTFSTLTVSNMSPEDSSIYLCSVWRVDRQGTQYFGPGTRLLVL.

The V and J genes are TRBV4-1 and TRBJ2-7; no reliable D call. Germline V lookup: CDR1 MGHRA, CDR2 YSYEKL. The CDR3 loop spans 14 amino acids. The ends were cut back, 4 bases at V and 4 bases at J, with 14 bases in the middle. CDR3 in DNA: TGCGCCAGCAGCCCAACTCCCTCCGGGTACGAGCAGTACTTC. Translation: CASSPTPSGYEQYF.

This clone is a singleton in its sample. The chain carries TRBV5-1 and TRBJ1-4; unclear D gene. Trimming took off 0 bases at V and 8 bases at J, with 11 bases between the two ends. Germline V gene data show CDR1 as SGHRS and CDR2 as YFSETQ. The CDR3 has 14 amino acids. CDR3 bases: TGCGCCAGCAGCTTGGTTTCCACTACGGAAAAACTGTTTTTT. Protein product: CASSLVSTTEKLFF.

The V and J genes are TRBV19 and TRBJ1-2; a possible D gene is TRBD1 (5 bases). Germline lookup yields CDR1 LNHDA and CDR2 SQIVND (reference sequence). Trimming cost V 6 bases and J 4 bases, with 12 bases left between them. The length of the CDR3 is 13 residues. The chain's CDR3 is CASSLQGAYGYTF. For the CDR3, the DNA is TGTGCCAGTAGCCTCCAAGGGGCCTATGGCTACACCTTC.

The V gene is TRBV18, the J gene TRBJ2-3; 12 bases fit TRBD2. The CDR3 consists of 16 residues. Germline V CDR1 and CDR2: KGHSH, LQKENI. Trimming at V came to 4 bases and at J to 0 bases, leaving 2 bases not matched to a gene. The CDR3 loop reads CASSRTSGASTDTQYF. The CDR3 DNA follows: TGTGCCAGCTCACGGACTAGCGGGGCTAGCACAGATACGCAGTATTTT.